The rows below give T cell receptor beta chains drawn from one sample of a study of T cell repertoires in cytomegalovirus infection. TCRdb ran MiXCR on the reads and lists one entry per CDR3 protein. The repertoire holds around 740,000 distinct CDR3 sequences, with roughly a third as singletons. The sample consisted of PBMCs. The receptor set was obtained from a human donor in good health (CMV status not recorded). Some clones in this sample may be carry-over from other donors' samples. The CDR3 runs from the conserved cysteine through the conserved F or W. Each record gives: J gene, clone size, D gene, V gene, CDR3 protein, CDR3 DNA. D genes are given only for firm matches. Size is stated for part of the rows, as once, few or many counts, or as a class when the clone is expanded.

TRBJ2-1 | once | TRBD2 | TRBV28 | CASSLSEGLAGGNEQFF | TGTGCCAGCAGTTTATCTGAGGGACTAGCGGGGGGGAATGAGCAGTTCTTC
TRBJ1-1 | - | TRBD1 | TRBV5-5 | CASSQFTGGNTEAFF | TGTGCCAGCAGCCAATTTACAGGGGGGAACACTGAAGCTTTCTTT
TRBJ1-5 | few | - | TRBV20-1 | CSASLGAGAQPQHF | TGCAGTGCTAGTTTGGGGGCCGGTGCTCAGCCCCAGCATTTT
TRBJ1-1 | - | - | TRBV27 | CASTWGTEAFF | TGTGCCAGCACCTGGGGCACTGAAGCTTTCTTT
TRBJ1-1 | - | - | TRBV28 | CATGRDVTEAFF | TGTGCCACCGGGAGGGACGTCACTGAAGCTTTCTTT
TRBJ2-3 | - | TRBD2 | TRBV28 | CASSSPKYGLAGGGTDTQYF | TGTGCCAGCAGCTCCCCCAAGTACGGACTAGCGGGAGGTGGCACAGATACGCAGTATTTT
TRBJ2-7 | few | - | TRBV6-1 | CASSPSTRRVNEQYF | TGTGCCAGCAGTCCCTCTACCAGACGCGTTAACGAGCAGTACTTC
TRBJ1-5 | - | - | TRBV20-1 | CSAQGGNQPQHF | TGCAGTGCACAGGGTGGCAATCAGCCCCAGCATTTT
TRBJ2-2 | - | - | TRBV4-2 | CASSQDVDKPPTPGELFF | TGTGCCAGCAGCCAAGATGTGGATAAACCCCCCACCCCCGGGGAGCTGTTTTTT
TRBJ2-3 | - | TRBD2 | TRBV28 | CASRPSGGASDTQYF | TGTGCCAGCAGACCTAGCGGGGGGGCATCAGATACGCAGTATTTT
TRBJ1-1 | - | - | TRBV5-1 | CASSLYSLGASGEAFF | TGCGCCAGCAGCTTGTATAGTCTGGGGGCTAGTGGTGAAGCTTTCTTT
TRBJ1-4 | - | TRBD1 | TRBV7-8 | CASSPRQGGEKLFF | TGTGCCAGCAGCCCTAGACAGGGCGGGGAAAAACTGTTTTTT
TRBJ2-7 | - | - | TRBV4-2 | CASSQASGVTYEQYF | TGTGCCAGCAGCCAAGCGTCAGGAGTTACCTACGAGCAGTACTTC
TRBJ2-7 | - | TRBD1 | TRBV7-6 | CASSLAPGQGVARSYEQYF | TGTGCCAGCAGCTTAGCGCCGGGACAGGGGGTGGCCCGCTCCTACGAGCAGTACTTC
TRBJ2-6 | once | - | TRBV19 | CASSIVHPPPPGANVLTF | TGTGCCAGTAGTATAGTGCATCCCCCGCCCCCTGGGGCCAACGTCCTGACTTTC
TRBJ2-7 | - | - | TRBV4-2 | CASSQVAPSSYEQYF | TGTGCCAGCAGCCAAGTAGCGCCGAGCTCCTACGAGCAGTACTTC
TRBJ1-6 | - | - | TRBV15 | CATSRDAKAGSPLHF | TGTGCCACCAGCAGGGACGCTAAGGCCGGGTCACCCCTCCACTTT
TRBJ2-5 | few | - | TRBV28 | CASSSPRVAPIETQYF | TGTGCCAGCAGTTCCCCAAGGGTAGCGCCGATTGAGACCCAGTACTTC
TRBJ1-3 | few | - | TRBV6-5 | CASSGTTAGNTIYF | TGTGCCAGCTCTGGGACGACTGCTGGAAACACCATATATTTT
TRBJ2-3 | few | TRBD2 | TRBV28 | CASSLSGRRADTQYF | TGTGCCAGCAGTTTAAGCGGGAGGAGGGCAGATACGCAGTATTTT
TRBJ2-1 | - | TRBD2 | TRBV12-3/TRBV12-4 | CASRPGWTSSDEQFF | TGTGCCAGCAGACCGGGATGGACTAGTAGCGATGAGCAGTTCTTC
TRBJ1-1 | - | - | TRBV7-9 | CASSLVNSANTEAFF | TGTGCCAGCAGCTTGGTTAATTCGGCGAACACTGAAGCTTTCTTT
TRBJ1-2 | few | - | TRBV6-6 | CASSSYGYTF | TGTGCCAGCAGTAGCTATGGCTACACCTTC
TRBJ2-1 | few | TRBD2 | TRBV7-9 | CASSLGGLAGGFNEQFF | TGTGCCAGCAGCTTAGGAGGACTAGCGGGAGGGTTCAATGAGCAGTTCTTC
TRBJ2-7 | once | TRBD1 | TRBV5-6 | CASSKGQGIYEQYF | TGTGCCAGCAGCAAGGGACAGGGTATCTACGAGCAGTACTTC
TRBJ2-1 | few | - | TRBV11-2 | CASSLVRGKVYNEQFF | TGTGCCAGCAGCTTAGTTAGGGGGAAGGTCTACAATGAGCAGTTCTTC
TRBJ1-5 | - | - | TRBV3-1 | CASSQDTGLGQPQHF | TGTGCCAGCAGCCAAGACACAGGGTTAGGCCAGCCCCAGCATTTT
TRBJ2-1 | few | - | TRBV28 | CASRSDSPWQFF | TGTGCCAGCAGGTCGGACAGTCCGTGGCAGTTCTTC
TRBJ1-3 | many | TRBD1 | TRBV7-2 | CASTTASGTVSGNTIYF | TGTGCCAGCACCACAGCCTCCGGGACAGTCTCTGGAAACACCATATATTTT
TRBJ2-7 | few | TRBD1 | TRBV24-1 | CATSDPGQGYYEQYF | TGTGCCACCAGTGACCCGGGACAGGGGTACTACGAGCAGTACTTC
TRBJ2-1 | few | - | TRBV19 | CASSIPGAGAWNEQFF | TGTGCCAGTAGTATTCCCGGGGCAGGGGCTTGGAATGAGCAGTTCTTC